A single sample gave rise to the 22 T cell receptor beta chains below, sequenced in a study of T cells after yellow fever vaccination. TCRdb analysed the 5' RACE reads with MiXCR anew, one entry per CDR3 protein. The sample records under 350,000 distinct CDR3 sequences, approximately 4% being singletons. Material: PBMCs, obtained 5 days after the yellow fever booster vaccination. These receptors came from a man aged 18 to 29 who received the YFV17D yellow fever vaccine.

This clonotype was found many times. This chain links TRBV5-4 with TRBJ1-1, with TRBD1 matching 7 bases. CDR1 SGHNT and CDR2 YYREEE come from the germline V gene (reference sequence). J lost 5 bases, V lost 6 bases, and 13 bases had no gene match. This CDR3 spans 15 amino acids. CDR3 region: CASTLGAPGGTEAFF. In DNA form, the CDR3 reads TGTGCCAGCACCTTAGGCGCCCCAGGGGGGACTGAAGCTTTCTTT.

This clonotype was observed a few times. The chain joins TRBV27 to TRBJ2-1; 8 bases line up with TRBD2. V trimming: 6 bases; J trimming: 8 bases; junction bases outside the gene matches: 9. Germline CDR1 MNHEY, CDR2 SMNVEV (reference sequence). This CDR3 contains 14 residues. The CDR3 DNA reads TGTGCCAGCAGGATAGGGACGGGGGGGTATGAGCAGTTCTTC. Protein product: CASRIGTGGYEQFF.

This rearrangement joins TRBV4-3 to TRBJ2-6, with D uncertain. V lost 0 bases and J 2 bases, leaving 8 bases between the germline ends. CDR1 is LGHNA, CDR2 YSLEER, per germline. This CDR3 has 16 residues. CDR3 DNA sequence: TGCGCCAGCAGCCAAGAAGAGGCAACTGGGGCCAACGTCCTGACTTTC. Translating it yields CASSQEEATGANVLTF.

The rearrangement uses TRBV4-3 and TRBJ2-3; the D gene is possibly TRBD2 (6 bases). The CDR3 totals 15 residues. Germline CDR1 is LGHNA and CDR2 is YSLEER. The ends were cut back, 1 base at V and 5 bases at J, with 13 bases in the middle. The CDR3 DNA reads TGCGCCAGCAGCCAAGTGAAGGGAGGAGGAGATACGCAGTATTTT. This encodes CASSQVKGGGDTQYF.

This clonotype was seen a handful of times. This chain connects TRBV28 to TRBJ2-1; 12 nucleotides align to TRBD2. Germline values: CDR1 MDHEN, CDR2 SYDVKM. This CDR3 is built from 14 residues. V lost 11 bases to trimming and J lost 5 bases; unmatched junction nucleotides: 7. CDR3 nucleotides: TGTGCCCAGTTGGGACTAGCGGGCCACAATGAGCAGTTCTTC. Protein sequence: CAQLGLAGHNEQFF.

There are many counts of this clonotype. The chain combines TRBV11-2 with TRBJ1-3; D unclear. CDR1 and CDR2 (germline): SGHAT, FQNNGV. Trimming cost V 5 bases and J 3 bases, with 20 bases left between them. This CDR3 spans 17 amino acids. This CDR3 reads CASSPLGGRELGNTIYF. CDR3 coding DNA: TGTGCCAGCAGCCCCCTCGGTGGGCGGGAGCTTGGAAACACCATATATTTT.

In DNA form, the CDR3 reads TGTGCCAGCAACAGATTAGGTCACCACCTGGGCACAGATACGCAGTATTTT. This encodes CASNRLGHHLGTDTQYF. The chain combines TRBV7-3 with TRBJ2-3, with D uncertain. This CDR3 is 17 amino acids long. Germline V gene data show CDR1 as SGHTA and CDR2 as FQGTGA. Trimming pared 7 bases from V and 1 base from J, leaving 21 bases between.

The CDR3 coding sequence is TGTGCCAGCAGCCCTGGACAGTGGTCCTACGAGCAGTACTTC. Its protein is CASSPGQWSYEQYF. The chain joins TRBV7-2 to TRBJ2-7; maybe TRBD1 (6 bases). CDR1 and CDR2 from the germline V gene are SGHTA and FQGNSA. The CDR3 loop spans 14 amino acids. V was clipped by 5 bases and J by 1 base, with 12 bases between them.

With respect to this clonotype: One end of the junction does not line up with germline, which may come from a read error. The chain employs TRBV6-5 and TRBJ2-3; the match to TRBD1 covers 7 bases. The V gene's germline CDR1 is MNHEY and CDR2 SVGAGI. CDR3 size: 19 residues. The CDR3 DNA reads TGTGCCAGCAGTTACTCGATCCCCCCCGGTCTAGGGGGCACAGATACGGAGTATTTT. Protein sequence: CASSYSIPPGLGGTDTEYF.

There are a few counts of this clonotype. The chain recombines TRBV7-6 with TRBJ1-6; D is unresolved. CDR3 length equals 15 residues. The germline V and J ends were trimmed by 1 base and 9 bases, with 13 bases remaining between them. Germline V gene data show CDR1 as SGHVS and CDR2 as FNYEAQ. The CDR3 loop reads CASSLGDSYSSPLHF. The CDR3 nucleotides are TGTGCCAGCAGCTTAGGGGATTCTTATTCTTCACCCCTCCACTTT.

This rearrangement joins TRBV6-5 to TRBJ1-3; 7 positions match TRBD1. Losses at the gene ends were 4 bases for V and 0 bases for J; bases not matched to a gene: 3. CDR1 and CDR2 (germline): MNHEY, SVGAGI. The CDR3 runs 15 residues. CDR3 sequence (DNA): TGTGCCAGCAGTTGGACAGGCCGCTCTGGAAACACCATATATTTT. This codes for CASSWTGRSGNTIYF.

At least ten counts were recorded for this clonotype. This chain links TRBV5-1 with TRBJ2-3; 8 positions match TRBD1. Trimming at V came to 4 bases and at J to 5 bases, leaving 6 bases not matched to a gene. The CDR3 spans 14 residues. The V gene's germline CDR1 is SGHRS and CDR2 YFSETQ. The CDR3: CASSSTGGRDTQYF. The CDR3 DNA follows: TGCGCCAGCAGCAGTACAGGGGGGAGAGATACGCAGTATTTT.

The chain joins TRBV6-2 or TRBV6-3 to TRBJ1-2; D might be TRBD1 (5 bases). Deletions cut 5 bases from V and 5 bases from J, with 15 bases between. Looked up from germline, CDR1 is MNHEY and CDR2 is SVGEGT. The CDR3 is 14 residues long. The DNA of the CDR3 is TGTGCCAGCAGTCACGAGGTAACAGGTTATGGCTACACCTTC. Its protein is CASSHEVTGYGYTF.

V gene TRBV18 combines with J gene TRBJ2-1; a possible D gene is TRBD2 (6 bases). This CDR3 comprises 17 residues. Germline CDR1 is KGHSH and CDR2 is LQKENI. Trimming shortened V by 3 bases and J by 1 base, and 16 bases separated the two germline ends. The DNA of the CDR3 is TGTGCCAGCTCACCGAATACAGGACTACAATCCTACAATGAGCAGTTCTTC. Amino acids: CASSPNTGLQSYNEQFF.

This clonotype came up a few times. The gene calls are TRBV20-1 and TRBJ2-5, with D perhaps matching TRBD2 (7 bases). From germline, CDR1 is DFQATT and CDR2 SNEGSKA (reference sequence). The CDR3 covers 15 residues. Trimming stripped 5 bases from V and 1 base from J, with 17 bases between. CDR3 nucleotides: TGCAGTGCTGGCCCGGGGGGCGGGGGCCAAGAGACCCAGTACTTC. The encoded protein is CSAGPGGGGQETQYF.

The sample holds a few counts of this clonotype. V usage is TRBV6-2 or TRBV6-3 and J usage is TRBJ2-1, with unresolved D. V lost 2 bases and J lost 9, with 14 bases in between. From germline, CDR1 is MNHEY and CDR2 SVGEGT. This CDR3 contains 14 residues. The chain's CDR3 is CASSYALGNGEQFF. As DNA, the CDR3 is TGTGCCAGCAGTTACGCGTTAGGTAACGGTGAGCAGTTCTTC.

There are a few counts of this clonotype. This sequence joins TRBV18 and TRBJ2-7, with 7 positions matching TRBD2. The CDR3 spans 13 residues. The germline V gene encodes CDR1 KGHSH and CDR2 LQKENI. V was clipped by 2 bases and J by 6 bases; unmatched bases: 4. The CDR3 DNA follows: TGTGCCAGCTCACCAGTCATAGCGGGCGAGCAGTACTTC. Translated, it gives CASSPVIAGEQYF.

V gene TRBV7-6 combines with J gene TRBJ2-7; 13 nucleotides agree with TRBD2. The CDR3 has 17 amino acids. The V gene end was trimmed by 5 bases and the J gene end by 2 bases; junction bases not matched to a gene: 9. From germline, CDR1 is SGHVS and CDR2 FNYEAQ. The CDR3: CASSVLAGGPGPYEQYF. In DNA, the CDR3 is TGTGCCAGCAGCGTACTAGCGGGGGGGCCGGGCCCCTACGAGCAGTACTTC.

This chain joins TRBV4-3 and TRBJ2-3; no clear D gene. Trimming cost V 5 bases and J 6 bases, with 18 bases left between them. The CDR3 has 15 residues. The V gene's germline CDR1 is LGHNA and CDR2 YSLEER. The CDR3 protein is CASSSPGPRDDTQYF. The CDR3 DNA follows: TGCGCCAGCAGCTCTCCGGGCCCCCGCGACGATACGCAGTATTTT.

Of note for this clonotype: This sequence may be a read error, since a much larger clone differs from it by one base. The chain couples TRBV12-3 or TRBV12-4 to TRBJ2-1; D may match TRBD1 or TRBD2 (7 bases each). The CDR3 has 16 residues. Deletions cut 5 bases from V and 8 bases from J, with 22 bases between. CDR3 loop: CASSQGGGGAQHEQFF. The DNA for the CDR3 is TGTGCCAGCAGTCAAGGGGGCGGGGGCGCACAACATGAGCAGTTCTTC.

The chain recombines TRBV6-5 with TRBJ1-1, with a weak D call TRBD1 (6 bases). The germline CDR1 and CDR2 sequences are MNHEY and SVGAGI. V shed 0 bases and J shed 5 bases, with 7 bases lying between them. The CDR3 length is 13 residues. DNA of the CDR3: TGTGCCAGCAGTTACTCCCAGGGGACTGAAGCTTTCTTT. Amino acid sequence: CASSYSQGTEAFF.

Many counts were recorded for this clonotype. The chain employs TRBV7-8 and TRBJ2-3; perhaps TRBD1 as D (5 bases). The CDR3 contains 13 residues. Germline loops: CDR1 SGHVS, CDR2 FQNEAQ. V gave up 5 bases and J gave up 6 bases, with 12 bases separating them. The CDR3, as DNA: TGTGCCAGCAGCCCACGACAGTGGGATACGCAGTATTTT. Its protein product is CASSPRQWDTQYF.